The 5 T cell receptor beta chains below were found in one sample sequenced in a study of blood T cell repertoires in COVID-19. Assay used: immunoSEQ multiplex PCR; TCRdb lists only in-frame clones, some missing. The table has 350,000 to 450,000 clones, around 84% seen once. Sequencing was carried out using peripheral blood. All receptors derive from a woman younger than 30 with acute or convalescent COVID-19.

The table lists this clone with a count of one. The chain links TRBV5-1 to TRBJ1-2; TRBD1 aligns across 8 bases. Trimming cost V 2 bases and J 0 bases; bases outside gene matches: 24. The CDR3 is made up of 22 amino acids. Germline V gene data show CDR1 as SGHRS and CDR2 as YFSETQ. The chain's CDR3 is CASSFKVDRGITTARSNYGYTF. CDR3 DNA: TGCGCCAGCAGCTTTAAGGTCGACAGGGGAATTACAACAGCGCGTTCTAACTATGGCTACACCTTC.

This clone was recorded only once. This sequence joins TRBV28 and TRBJ1-1, with D possibly being TRBD1 (5 bases). Deletions cut 3 bases from V and 6 bases from J, with 11 bases between. Germline CDR1 and CDR2: MDHEN and SYDVKM. The CDR3 extends over 13 amino acids. DNA for the CDR3: TGTGCCAGCAGTTTGTCAGGGCAACCTGAAGCTTTCTTT. The encoded protein is CASSLSGQPEAFF.

This clone was detected only a few times. V usage is TRBV4-1 and J usage is TRBJ2-7, with TRBD1 matching over 8 bases. Per the germline V gene, CDR1 is MGHRA and CDR2 is YSYEKL. This CDR3 has 15 amino acids. The J segment lost 3 bases and the V segment lost 2 bases, leaving 6 bases of the junction unmatched. The CDR3 DNA sequence: TGCGCCAGCAGCCAAACCGGGACAGGAGTCTACGAGCAGTACTTC. It translates to CASSQTGTGVYEQYF.

This chain links TRBV19 with TRBJ1-3; 7 bases align to TRBD1. V lost 5 bases to trimming and J lost 2 bases; unmatched junction nucleotides: 3. From germline, CDR1 is LNHDA and CDR2 SQIVND (reference sequence). The CDR3 spans 14 residues. The CDR3 reads CASSDGTAGNTIYF. CDR3 DNA sequence: TGTGCCAGTAGTGACGGGACAGCTGGAAACACCATATATTTT.

V gene TRBV6-5 combines with J gene TRBJ1-6; no clear D. The V end was cut by 2 bases, the J end by 7 bases, with 12 bases between. CDR3 length equals 15 residues. Germline CDR1 and CDR2: MNHEY and SVGAGI. The CDR3 is CASSYERGRNSPLHF. Here the CDR3 DNA reads TGTGCCAGCAGTTACGAACGGGGTCGGAATTCACCCCTCCACTTT.